Listed here is a single T cell receptor beta chain. These data come from a study of blood T cell repertoires in COVID-19. Across the study: T cells, B-cell-depleted T cells, or PBMCs supplied cDNA or gDNA.

In the original processing: Amplification of reference gene primers provided the estimated nucleated cell counts. The repertoire was sequenced with immunoSEQ multiplex PCR; TCRdb's copy has only in-frame clones and lacks some. V, J and clone size are those of that table, while D and trimming were read from the DNA. The repertoire consists of 200,000 to 300,000 clones, with more than 75% occurring once and the leading ten covering approximately 9.8%. The sequenced material came from peripheral blood. The sequence was obtained from a man aged 35 to 55 who had recovered from COVID-19.

The CDR3 here is CASSEGSGLAGGEQYF. The CDR3 DNA reads TGTGCCAGCAGTGAAGGATCGGGACTAGCGGGTGGCGAGCAGTACTTC. The rearrangement joins TRBV2 to TRBJ2-7; 12 bases map to TRBD2. With 1 base clipped from V and 6 bases from J, the junction kept 7 bases outside the gene matches. CDR1 and CDR2 from the germline V gene are SNHLY and FYNNEI. The CDR3 is 16 amino acids.